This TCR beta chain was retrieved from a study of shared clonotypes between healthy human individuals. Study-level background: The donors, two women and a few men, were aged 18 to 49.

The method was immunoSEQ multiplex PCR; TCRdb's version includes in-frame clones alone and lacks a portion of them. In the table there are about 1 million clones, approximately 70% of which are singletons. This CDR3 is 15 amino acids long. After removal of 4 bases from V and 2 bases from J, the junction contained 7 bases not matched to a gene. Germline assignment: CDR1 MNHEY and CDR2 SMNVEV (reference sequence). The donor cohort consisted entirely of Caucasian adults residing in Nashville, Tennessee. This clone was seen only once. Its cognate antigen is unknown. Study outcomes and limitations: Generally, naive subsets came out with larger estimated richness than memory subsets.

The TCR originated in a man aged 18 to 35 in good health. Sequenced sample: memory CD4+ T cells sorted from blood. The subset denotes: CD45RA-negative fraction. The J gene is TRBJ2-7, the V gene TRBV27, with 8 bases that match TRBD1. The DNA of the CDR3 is TGTGCCAGCAGTTCCCGACAGGGGAGAACCTACGAGCAGTACTTC. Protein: CASSSRQGRTYEQYF.